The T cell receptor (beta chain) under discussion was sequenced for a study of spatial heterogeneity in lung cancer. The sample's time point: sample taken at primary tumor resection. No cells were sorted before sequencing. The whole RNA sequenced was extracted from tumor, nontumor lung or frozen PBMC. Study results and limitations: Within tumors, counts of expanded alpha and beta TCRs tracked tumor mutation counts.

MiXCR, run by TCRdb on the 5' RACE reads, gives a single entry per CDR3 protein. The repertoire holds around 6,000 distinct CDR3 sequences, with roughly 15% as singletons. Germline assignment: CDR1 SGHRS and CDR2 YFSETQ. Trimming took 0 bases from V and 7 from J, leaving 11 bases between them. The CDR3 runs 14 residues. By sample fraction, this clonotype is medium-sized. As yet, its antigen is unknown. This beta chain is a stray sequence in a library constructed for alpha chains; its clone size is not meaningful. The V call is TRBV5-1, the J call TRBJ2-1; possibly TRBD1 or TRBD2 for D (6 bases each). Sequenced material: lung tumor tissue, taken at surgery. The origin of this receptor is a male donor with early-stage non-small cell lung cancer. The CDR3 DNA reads TGCGCCAGCAGCTTGGGCGGGACATCTAATGAGCAGTTCTTC. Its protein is CASSLGGTSNEQFF.